These T cell receptor beta chains were read from a single sample in a study of identical twins. TCRdb re-analysed the 5' RACE reads in MiXCR, keeping a single row per CDR3 protein. The sample holds hundreds of thousands of distinct CDR3 sequences; around 6.1% are singletons and the top ten take under 2%. Sequenced sample: naive T cells sorted from blood. The source is a man aged 18 to 29 in good health. CDR3s include the opening cysteine and the closing phenylalanine or tryptophan.

v_gene: TRBV29-1
j_gene: TRBJ2-3
CDR3aa: CSVPDRGLIEVTDTQYF

v_gene: TRBV10-1
j_gene: TRBJ2-3
CDR3aa: CASGDEGPDTQYF

v_gene: TRBV30
j_gene: TRBJ2-3
CDR3aa: CAWSGAGGTDTQYF

v_gene: TRBV6-1
j_gene: TRBJ2-3
CDR3aa: CASSIRPTGRRGDTQYF

v_gene: TRBV12-3/TRBV12-4
j_gene: TRBJ2-5
CDR3aa: CASRDSGREETQYF

v_gene: TRBV28
j_gene: TRBJ2-5
CDR3aa: CASSPKPGQGTQYF

v_gene: TRBV6-1
j_gene: TRBJ1-4
CDR3aa: CASRLVMSGTNEKLFF

v_gene: TRBV12-3/TRBV12-4
j_gene: TRBJ1-1
CDR3aa: CASSPSQGGTEAFF

v_gene: TRBV15
j_gene: TRBJ2-5
CDR3aa: CATSRIPAQETQYF

v_gene: TRBV9
j_gene: TRBJ1-3
CDR3aa: CASSATGGLLNTIYF

v_gene: TRBV29-1
j_gene: TRBJ1-1
CDR3aa: CSTIGGTEAFF

v_gene: TRBV25-1
j_gene: TRBJ1-2
CDR3aa: CASSLLGAYGYTF

v_gene: TRBV9
j_gene: TRBJ2-2
CDR3aa: CASNAGLAGPTGELFF

v_gene: TRBV20-1
j_gene: TRBJ1-4
CDR3aa: CSAREGAREKLFF

v_gene: TRBV5-1
j_gene: TRBJ2-7
CDR3aa: CASSLVERGTYEQYF

v_gene: TRBV7-8
j_gene: TRBJ2-7
CDR3aa: CASSLVAGLNYEQYF

v_gene: TRBV20-1
j_gene: TRBJ1-5
CDR3aa: CSAREDRGSWTQHF

v_gene: TRBV3-1
j_gene: TRBJ2-5
CDR3aa: CASSQEIKGTQYF

v_gene: TRBV10-3
j_gene: TRBJ2-1
CDR3aa: CAISDIGDNEQFF

v_gene: TRBV15
j_gene: TRBJ2-1
CDR3aa: CATSTDRSYNEQFF

v_gene: TRBV6-5
j_gene: TRBJ2-1
CDR3aa: CASSYGSAYYNEQFF

v_gene: TRBV12-3/TRBV12-4
j_gene: TRBJ2-1
CDR3aa: CASSLAVREPYNEQFF

v_gene: TRBV7-6
j_gene: TRBJ2-1
CDR3aa: CASSPPGPSYNEQFF

v_gene: TRBV29-1
j_gene: TRBJ1-2
CDR3aa: CSVAIRDRAAGYTF

v_gene: TRBV3-1
j_gene: TRBJ2-3
CDR3aa: CASSQGVSITDTQYF

v_gene: TRBV29-1
j_gene: TRBJ1-2
CDR3aa: CSVQTGQGGYGYTF

v_gene: TRBV5-1
j_gene: TRBJ2-3
CDR3aa: CASSWDTLGDTQYF

v_gene: TRBV10-3
j_gene: TRBJ2-3
CDR3aa: CAISEYDLSTAGTDTQYF

v_gene: TRBV5-1
j_gene: TRBJ2-5
CDR3aa: CASKGPSGETQYF

v_gene: TRBV5-1
j_gene: TRBJ2-4
CDR3aa: CASQTVPSDIQYF

v_gene: TRBV20-1
j_gene: TRBJ2-2
CDR3aa: CSADNRVRDTGELFF

v_gene: TRBV5-1
j_gene: TRBJ2-6
CDR3aa: CASSLTGGLAGANVLTF

v_gene: TRBV29-1
j_gene: TRBJ2-3
CDR3aa: CSEASGGGDTQYF

v_gene: TRBV29-1
j_gene: TRBJ2-1
CDR3aa: CSVDGFPGAGYNEQFF

v_gene: TRBV6-6
j_gene: TRBJ1-1
CDR3aa: CAGRRENTEAFF

v_gene: TRBV3-1
j_gene: TRBJ1-2
CDR3aa: CASSLLNRDSYGYTF

v_gene: TRBV11-3
j_gene: TRBJ2-5
CDR3aa: CASSFAQGAQETQYF

v_gene: TRBV12-3/TRBV12-4
j_gene: TRBJ2-6
CDR3aa: CASIQGTGERVLTF

v_gene: TRBV6-2/TRBV6-3
j_gene: TRBJ2-1
CDR3aa: CASKWGRTSGGNEQFF

v_gene: TRBV30
j_gene: TRBJ1-2
CDR3aa: CAWARGYGYTF

v_gene: TRBV7-2
j_gene: TRBJ2-7
CDR3aa: CASSLVGANEQYF